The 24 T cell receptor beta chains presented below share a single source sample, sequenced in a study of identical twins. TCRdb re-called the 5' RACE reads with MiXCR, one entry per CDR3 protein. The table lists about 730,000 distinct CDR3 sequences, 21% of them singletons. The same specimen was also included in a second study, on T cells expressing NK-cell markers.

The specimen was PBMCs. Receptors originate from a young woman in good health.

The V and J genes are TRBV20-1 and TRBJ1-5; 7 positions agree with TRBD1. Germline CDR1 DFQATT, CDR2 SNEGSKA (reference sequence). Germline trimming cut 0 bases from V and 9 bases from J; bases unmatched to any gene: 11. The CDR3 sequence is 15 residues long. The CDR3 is CSARDSDRDNGPQHF. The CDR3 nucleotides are TGCAGTGCTAGAGATAGTGACAGGGACAACGGGCCCCAGCATTTT.

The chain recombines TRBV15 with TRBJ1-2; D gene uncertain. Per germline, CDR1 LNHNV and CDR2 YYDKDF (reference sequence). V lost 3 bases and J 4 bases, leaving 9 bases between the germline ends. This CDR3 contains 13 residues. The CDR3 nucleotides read TGTGCCACCAGCAGTAACGGGCCCTATGGCTACACCTTC. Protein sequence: CATSSNGPYGYTF.

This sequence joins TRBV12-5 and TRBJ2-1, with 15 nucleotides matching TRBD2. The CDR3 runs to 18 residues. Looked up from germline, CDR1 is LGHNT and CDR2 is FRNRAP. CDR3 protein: CTCSRGLAGGSSYNEQFF. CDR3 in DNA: TGTACCTGCAGCCGCGGACTAGCGGGGGGGAGCTCCTACAATGAGCAGTTCTTC.

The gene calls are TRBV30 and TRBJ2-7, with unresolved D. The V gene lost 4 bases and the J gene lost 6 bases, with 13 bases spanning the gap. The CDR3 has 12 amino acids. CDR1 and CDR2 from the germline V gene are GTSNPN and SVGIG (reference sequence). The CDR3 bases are TGTGCCTGGAATTTCTGGAGAGGCGAGCAGTACTTC. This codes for CAWNFWRGEQYF.

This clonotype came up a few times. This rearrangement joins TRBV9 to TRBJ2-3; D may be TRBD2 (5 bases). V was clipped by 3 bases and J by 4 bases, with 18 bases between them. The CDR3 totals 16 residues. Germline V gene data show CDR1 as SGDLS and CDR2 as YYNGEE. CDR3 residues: CASSASLAGRADTQYF. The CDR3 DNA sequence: TGTGCCAGCAGCGCCTCCCTTGCGGGTAGGGCAGATACGCAGTATTTT.

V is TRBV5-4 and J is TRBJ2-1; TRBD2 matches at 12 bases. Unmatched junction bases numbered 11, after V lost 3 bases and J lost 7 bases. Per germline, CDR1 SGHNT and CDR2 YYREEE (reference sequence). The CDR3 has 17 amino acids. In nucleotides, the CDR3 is TGTGCCAGCAGCTCCGTAGTACTAGCGGGGGGCCCTAATGAGCAGTTCTTC. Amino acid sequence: CASSSVVLAGGPNEQFF. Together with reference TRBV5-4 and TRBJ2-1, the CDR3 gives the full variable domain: ETGVTQSPTHLIKTRGQQVTLRCSSQSGHNTVSWYQQALGQGPQFIFQYYREEENGRGNFPPRFSGLQFPNYSSELNVNALELDDSALYLCASSSVVLAGGPNEQFFGPGTRLTVL.

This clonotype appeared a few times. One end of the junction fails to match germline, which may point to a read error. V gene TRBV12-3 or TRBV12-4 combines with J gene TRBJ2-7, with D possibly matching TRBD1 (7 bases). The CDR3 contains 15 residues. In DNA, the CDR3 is TGTGCCAGCAGCTTAGGAGGGACAGTGGCCTACGAGCAGTACTTC. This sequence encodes CASSLGGTVAYEQYF.

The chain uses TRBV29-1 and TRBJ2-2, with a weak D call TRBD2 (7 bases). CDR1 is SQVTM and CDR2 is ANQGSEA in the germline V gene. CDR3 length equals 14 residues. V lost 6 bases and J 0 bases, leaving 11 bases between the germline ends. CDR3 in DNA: TGCAGCGTGGGGGGGACAACGAACACCGGGGAGCTGTTTTTT. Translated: CSVGGTTNTGELFF.

The CDR3 spells CASSYLGVETQYF. CDR3 DNA: TGTGCCAGCAGTTACCTAGGTGTGGAGACCCAGTACTTC. J is TRBJ2-5 and V is TRBV6-2 or TRBV6-3; unclear D gene. V was clipped by 2 bases and J by 5 bases, with 9 bases between them. Germline V gives CDR1 MNHEY, CDR2 SVGEGT. The CDR3 sequence is 13 residues long.

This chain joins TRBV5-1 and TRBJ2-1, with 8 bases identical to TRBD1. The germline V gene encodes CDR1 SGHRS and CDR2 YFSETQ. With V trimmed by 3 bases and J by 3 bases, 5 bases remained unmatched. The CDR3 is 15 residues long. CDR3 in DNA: TGCGCCAGCAGCTCACAGGGGGGAGGCTACAATGAGCAGTTCTTC. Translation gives CASSSQGGGYNEQFF.

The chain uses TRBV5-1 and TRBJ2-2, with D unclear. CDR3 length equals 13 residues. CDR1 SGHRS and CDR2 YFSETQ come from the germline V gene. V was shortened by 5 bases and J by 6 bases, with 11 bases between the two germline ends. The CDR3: CASRPRLAGELFF. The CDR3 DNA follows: TGCGCCAGCAGACCGAGACTGGCCGGGGAGCTGTTTTTT.

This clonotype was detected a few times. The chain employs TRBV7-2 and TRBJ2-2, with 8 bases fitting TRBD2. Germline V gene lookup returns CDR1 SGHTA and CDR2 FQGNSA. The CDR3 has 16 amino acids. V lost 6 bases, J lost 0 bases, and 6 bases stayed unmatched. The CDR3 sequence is CASSINSGTNTGELFF. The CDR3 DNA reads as TGTGCCAGCAGTATCAATAGCGGGACGAACACCGGGGAGCTGTTTTTT.

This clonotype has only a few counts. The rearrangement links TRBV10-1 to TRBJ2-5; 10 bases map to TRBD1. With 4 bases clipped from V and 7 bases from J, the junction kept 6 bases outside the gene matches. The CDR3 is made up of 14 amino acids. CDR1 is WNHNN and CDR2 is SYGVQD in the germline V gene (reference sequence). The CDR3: CASSVNRDRGTQYF. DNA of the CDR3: TGCGCCAGCAGTGTTAATCGGGACAGGGGGACCCAGTACTTC.

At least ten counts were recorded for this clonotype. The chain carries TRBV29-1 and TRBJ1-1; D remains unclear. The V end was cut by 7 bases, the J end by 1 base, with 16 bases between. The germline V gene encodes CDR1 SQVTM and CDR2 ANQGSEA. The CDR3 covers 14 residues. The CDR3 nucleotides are TGCAGCGCGAGAGGGCACTCCTCGAACACTGAAGCTTTCTTT. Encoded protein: CSARGHSSNTEAFF.

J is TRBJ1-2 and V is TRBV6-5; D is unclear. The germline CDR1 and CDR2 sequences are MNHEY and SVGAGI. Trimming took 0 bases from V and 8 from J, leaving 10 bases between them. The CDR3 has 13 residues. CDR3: CASSYSEGGGYTF. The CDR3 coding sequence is TGTGCCAGCAGTTACTCGGAAGGAGGCGGCTACACCTTC.

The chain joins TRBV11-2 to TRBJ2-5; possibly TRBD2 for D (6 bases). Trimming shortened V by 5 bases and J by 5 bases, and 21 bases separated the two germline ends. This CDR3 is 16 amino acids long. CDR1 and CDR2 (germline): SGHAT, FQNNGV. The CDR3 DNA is TGTGCCAGCAGCCACCCCGGGACTCGGTGGGGGGAGACCCAGTACTTC. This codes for CASSHPGTRWGETQYF.

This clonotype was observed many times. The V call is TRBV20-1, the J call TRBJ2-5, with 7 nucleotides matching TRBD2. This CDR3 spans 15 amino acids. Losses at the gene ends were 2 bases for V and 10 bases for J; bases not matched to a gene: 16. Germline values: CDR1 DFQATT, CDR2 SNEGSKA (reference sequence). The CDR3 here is CSARQTSRFLQSQYF. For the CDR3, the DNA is TGCAGTGCTAGACAGACTAGCCGGTTTTTGCAGAGCCAGTACTTC.

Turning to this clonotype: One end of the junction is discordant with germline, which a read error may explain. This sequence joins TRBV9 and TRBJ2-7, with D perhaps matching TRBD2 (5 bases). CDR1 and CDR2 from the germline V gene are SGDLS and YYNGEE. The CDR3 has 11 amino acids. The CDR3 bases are TGTGCCAGCAGCGTCGGACGAAGGAGGTCCTTC. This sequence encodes CASSVGRRRSF.

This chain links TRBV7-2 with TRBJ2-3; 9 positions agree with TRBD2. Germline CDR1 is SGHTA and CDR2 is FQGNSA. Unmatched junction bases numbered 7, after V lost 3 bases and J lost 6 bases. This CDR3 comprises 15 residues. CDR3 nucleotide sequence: TGTGCCAGCAGCTTCGTAGCGGGAGCGGGGGATACGCAGTATTTT. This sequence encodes CASSFVAGAGDTQYF.

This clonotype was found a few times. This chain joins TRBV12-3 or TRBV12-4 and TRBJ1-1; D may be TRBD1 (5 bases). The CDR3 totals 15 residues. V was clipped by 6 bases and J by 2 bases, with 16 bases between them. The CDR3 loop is CASRSRGGGNTEAFF. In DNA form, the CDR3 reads TGTGCCAGCAGGTCCCGGGGGGGTGGAAACACTGAAGCTTTCTTT.

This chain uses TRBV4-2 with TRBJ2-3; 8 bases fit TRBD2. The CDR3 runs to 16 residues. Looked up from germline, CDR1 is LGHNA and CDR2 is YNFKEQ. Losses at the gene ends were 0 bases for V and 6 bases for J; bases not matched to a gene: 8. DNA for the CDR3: TGTGCCAGCAGCCAAGACCCGGGGGGGCGTTCGGATACGCAGTATTTT. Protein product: CASSQDPGGRSDTQYF.

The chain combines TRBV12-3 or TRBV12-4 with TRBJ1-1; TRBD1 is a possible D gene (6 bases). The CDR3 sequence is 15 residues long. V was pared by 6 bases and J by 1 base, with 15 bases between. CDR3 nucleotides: TGTGCCAGCAGATCACAGGGTCGGGGGAACACTGAAGCTTTCTTT. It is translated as CASRSQGRGNTEAFF.

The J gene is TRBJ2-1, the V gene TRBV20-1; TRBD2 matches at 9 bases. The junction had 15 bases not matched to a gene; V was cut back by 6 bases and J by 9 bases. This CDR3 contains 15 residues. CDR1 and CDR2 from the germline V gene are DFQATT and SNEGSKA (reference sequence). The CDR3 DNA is TGCAGTGCCATACCGGGACTAGCAGTACGGGGTGAGCAGTTCTTC. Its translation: CSAIPGLAVRGEQFF.

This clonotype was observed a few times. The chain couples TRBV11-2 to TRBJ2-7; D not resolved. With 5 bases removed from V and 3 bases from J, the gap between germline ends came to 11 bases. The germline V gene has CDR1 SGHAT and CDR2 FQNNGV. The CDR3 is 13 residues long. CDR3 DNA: TGTGCCAGCAGCCCCGACGCGTTCTACGAGCAGTACTTC. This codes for CASSPDAFYEQYF.